The source of this TCR beta chain is a study of vaccination effects on CD4 cells after COVID-19. Study-wide background: At 16 days and one week before vaccination, a couple of convalescent patients gave samples.

The table came from immunoSEQ multiplex PCR; TCRdb's copy has only in-frame clones and leaves some out. The repertoire includes tens of thousands of clones, approximately 73% of them detected once, and about 38% sits in the top ten. The V and J ends lost 4 bases and 2 bases respectively, with 10 bases between them. This CDR3 spans 13 amino acids. Germline-derived CDR1 and CDR2 are SGDLS and YYNGEE. The ViraFEST assay expanded antigen-specific CD4+ T cells with viral peptide pools before sequencing. On roughly day 10 of culture, CD4+ T cells were separated out. The person's infection with SARS-CoV-2, confirmed by PCR, took place between March and December 2020. Note on this clone: Antigen: not known.

The sequencing here drew on CD4+ T cells from PBMCs cultured with a peptide pool, taken before COVID-19 vaccination. This TCR was recovered from a human donor who had a prior SARS-CoV-2 infection. The chain carries TRBV9 and TRBJ2-7; D is perhaps TRBD2 (5 bases). The DNA of the CDR3 is TGTGCCAGCAGCCCCCGGGGTCCCTACGAGCAGTACTTC. This gives the protein CASSPRGPYEQYF. Full variable domain (missing parts from reference TRBV9 and TRBJ2-7): DSGVTQTPKHLITATGQRVTLRCSPRSGDLSVYWYQQSLDQGLQFLIQYYNGEERAKGNILERFSAQQFPDLHSELNLSSLELGDSALYFCASSPRGPYEQYFGPGTRLTVT.